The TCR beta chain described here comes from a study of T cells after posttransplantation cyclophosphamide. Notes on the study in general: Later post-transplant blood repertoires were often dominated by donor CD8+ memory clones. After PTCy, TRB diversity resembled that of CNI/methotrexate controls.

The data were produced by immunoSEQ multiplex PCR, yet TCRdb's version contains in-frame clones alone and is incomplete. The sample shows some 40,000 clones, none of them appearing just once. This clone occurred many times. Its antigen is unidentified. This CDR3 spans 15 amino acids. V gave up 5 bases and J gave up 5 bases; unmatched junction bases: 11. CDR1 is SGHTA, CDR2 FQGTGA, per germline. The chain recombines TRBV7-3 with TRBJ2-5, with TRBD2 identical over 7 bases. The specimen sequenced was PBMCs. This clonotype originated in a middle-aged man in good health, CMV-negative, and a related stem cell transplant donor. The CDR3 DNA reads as TGTGCCAGCAGCCGCACGGGACTATTGAGGGAGACCCAGTACTTC. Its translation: CASSRTGLLRETQYF.